These 5 T cell receptor beta chains were sequenced from one sample in a study of Tregs in tolerant kidney transplant recipients. Sequencing was performed with immunoSEQ multiplex PCR; in TCRdb, only in-frame clones are kept and a portion is missing. This sample has 4,000 to 5,500 clones; 40% occur once, and the top ten carry 5.5% to 7%. These receptors have no known antigen. Sequences were obtained from CD8+ T cells from blood cultured with allogeneic cells. These receptors were obtained from a human donor in good health.

DNA for the CDR3: TGTGCCAGCAGCTTGGCCAAAATAACATACGAGCAGTACTTC. Amino acid sequence: CASSLAKITYEQYF. This sequence joins TRBV5-5 and TRBJ2-7; D unresolved. Germline CDR1 reads SGHKS; CDR2 reads YYEKEE (reference sequence). The length of the CDR3 is 14 residues. The germline V and J ends were trimmed by 0 bases and 4 bases, with 11 bases remaining between them.

This clone is judged medium-sized. V usage is TRBV6-6 and J usage is TRBJ1-6; D call uncertain. Trimming took off 3 bases at V and 5 bases at J, with 14 bases between the two ends. Germline V gene lookup returns CDR1 MNHNY and CDR2 SVGAGI (reference sequence). CDR3 length: 16 residues. For the CDR3, the DNA is TGTGCCAGCAGTTATCTTCCTGGAGTGGATAATTCACCCCTCCACTTT. Translated: CASSYLPGVDNSPLHF.

The chain carries TRBV20-1 and TRBJ2-1, with 8 bases identical to TRBD2. CDR1 DFQATT and CDR2 SNEGSKA come from the germline V gene (reference sequence). The CDR3 extends over 11 amino acids. After removal of 5 bases from V and 12 bases from J, the junction contained 6 bases not matched to a gene. CDR3 in DNA: TGCAGTGCTCTTCGGGGGGGCGTGCAGTTCTTC. This gives the protein CSALRGGVQFF.

In its sample, this clone ranks as medium-sized. The V gene is TRBV7-9, the J gene TRBJ2-2, with D uncertain. Trimming stripped 2 bases from V and 5 bases from J, with 0 bases between. This CDR3 region has 11 residues. CDR1 SEHNR and CDR2 FQNEAQ come from the germline V gene (reference sequence). CDR3 DNA sequence: TGTGCCAGCAGCTTAACCGGGGAGCTGTTTTTT. This gives the protein CASSLTGELFF.

The chain uses TRBV5-5 and TRBJ2-7; 8 nucleotides align to TRBD1. Trimming at V came to 4 bases and at J to 9 bases, leaving 15 bases not matched to a gene. Germline V gene data show CDR1 as SGHKS and CDR2 as YYEKEE (reference sequence). CDR3 length equals 15 residues. CDR3 nucleotides: TGTGCCAGCAGCCAGGGGACAGGATGGGAAATACGGCAGTACTTC. It is translated as CASSQGTGWEIRQYF. Looking up the rest from reference TRBV5-5 and TRBJ2-7 gives the full variable domain: DAGVTQSPTHLIKTRGQQVTLRCSPISGHKSVSWYQQVLGQGPQFIFQYYEKEERGRGNFPDRFSARQFPNYSSELNVNALLLGDSALYLCASSQGTGWEIRQYFGPGTRLTVT.